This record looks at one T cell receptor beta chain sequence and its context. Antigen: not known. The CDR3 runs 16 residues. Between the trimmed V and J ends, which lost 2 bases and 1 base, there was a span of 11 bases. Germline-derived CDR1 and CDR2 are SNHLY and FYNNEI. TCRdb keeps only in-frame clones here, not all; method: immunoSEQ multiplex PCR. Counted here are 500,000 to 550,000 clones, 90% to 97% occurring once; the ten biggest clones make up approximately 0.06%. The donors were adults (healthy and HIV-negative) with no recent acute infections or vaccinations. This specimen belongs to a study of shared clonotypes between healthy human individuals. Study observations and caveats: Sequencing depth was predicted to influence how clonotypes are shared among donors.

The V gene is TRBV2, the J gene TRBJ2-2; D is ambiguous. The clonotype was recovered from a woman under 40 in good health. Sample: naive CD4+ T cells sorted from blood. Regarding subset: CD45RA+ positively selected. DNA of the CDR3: TGTGCCAGCAGTGAATTGGCTGGGTGGAACACCGGGGAGCTGTTTTTT. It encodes CASSELAGWNTGELFF.